The 9 T cell receptor beta chains presented below share a single source sample, sequenced in a study of blood T cell repertoires in COVID-19. TCRdb keeps only in-frame clones here, not all; method: immunoSEQ multiplex PCR. This table has around 71,000 clones, roughly 80% appearing once. Sequenced input: peripheral blood. These receptor sequences come from a man between 70 and 80 years old with acute or convalescent COVID-19.

The chain employs TRBV7-2 and TRBJ2-5; D is possibly TRBD2 (7 bases). Between the trimmed V and J ends, which lost 1 base and 5 bases, there was a span of 11 bases. Germline assignment: CDR1 SGHTA and CDR2 FQGNSA. The CDR3 totals 14 residues. The CDR3 nucleotides read TGTGCCAGCAGCTTAGAGGGGGGGGACGAGACCCAGTACTTC. This encodes CASSLEGGDETQYF.

The genes are TRBV7-2 and TRBJ2-1; D gene uncertain. With 2 bases removed from V and 6 bases from J, the gap between germline ends came to 8 bases. The CDR3 length is 13 residues. The germline gives CDR1 SGHTA, CDR2 FQGNSA. Here the CDR3 reads CASSLLVFNEQFF. CDR3 sequence (DNA): TGTGCCAGCAGCTTATTAGTCTTCAATGAGCAGTTCTTC.

This chain connects TRBV20-1 to TRBJ2-7; TRBD1 might be the D (5 bases). CDR3 length equals 14 residues. Germline CDR1 is DFQATT and CDR2 is SNEGSKA (reference sequence). Trimming left V 3 bases short and J 3 bases short, with 15 bases between. CDR3 amino acids: CSASRGLKVYEQYF. In DNA form, the CDR3 reads TGCAGTGCTAGTAGGGGCCTGAAAGTCTACGAGCAGTACTTC.

The CDR3: CASSLSGAGSHEQYF. The CDR3 coding sequence is TGTGCCAGCAGCTTATCGGGAGCGGGATCCCACGAGCAGTACTTC. The chain uses TRBV7-2 and TRBJ2-7; 7 nucleotides match TRBD2. The V gene end was trimmed by 2 bases and the J gene end by 5 bases; junction bases not matched to a gene: 9. Germline V lookup: CDR1 SGHTA, CDR2 FQGNSA. The length of the CDR3 is 15 residues.

V and J are TRBV7-2 and TRBJ1-2; D is unresolved. CDR3 length equals 14 residues. V was clipped by 5 bases and J by 1 base, with 11 bases between them. In germline, CDR1 is SGHTA, CDR2 FQGNSA. The CDR3 nucleotides read TGTGCCAGCAGCCCCGTTTTCCTTAACTATGGCTACACCTTC. Translation gives CASSPVFLNYGYTF.

This clone was seen only once. The chain has TRBV10-3 and TRBJ1-1, with D possibly matching TRBD1 (6 bases). V was cut by 3 bases and J by 1 base, with 15 bases left in between. The CDR3 consists of 16 residues. The V gene's germline CDR1 is ENHRY and CDR2 SYGVKD. DNA of the CDR3: TGTGCCATCAGTGACCCTGTCAGGGGAGAGAACACTGAAGCTTTCTTT. Translated: CAISDPVRGENTEAFF.

V is TRBV5-5 and J is TRBJ1-1, with 7 nucleotides matching TRBD1. The CDR3 covers 14 residues. Per germline, CDR1 SGHKS and CDR2 YYEKEE (reference sequence). The junction had 10 bases not matched to a gene; V was cut back by 4 bases and J by 7 bases. CDR3 amino acids: CASSPDRVRFEAFF. CDR3 nucleotide sequence: TGTGCCAGCAGCCCTGACAGGGTTCGGTTTGAAGCTTTCTTT.

The chain uses TRBV6-5 and TRBJ2-7, with 9 positions matching TRBD1. This CDR3 comprises 14 residues. Trimming removed 7 bases from V and 4 bases from J; junction bases left unmatched: 8. Germline lookup yields CDR1 MNHEY and CDR2 SVGAGI. The CDR3 is CASTPTGGKYEQYF. CDR3 coding DNA: TGTGCCAGCACCCCAACAGGGGGCAAGTACGAGCAGTACTTC.

This clone showed up just a few times. The genes are TRBV5-1 and TRBJ1-2; unclear D gene. The V gene lost 0 bases and the J gene lost 3 bases, with 6 bases spanning the gap. CDR3 size: 13 residues. CDR1 and CDR2 from the germline V gene are SGHRS and YFSETQ. CDR3 residues: CASSLDIDYGYTF. In nucleotides, the CDR3 is TGCGCCAGCAGCTTGGACATCGACTATGGCTACACCTTC. Together with reference TRBV5-1 and TRBJ1-2, the CDR3 gives the full variable domain: KAGVTQTPRYLIKTRGQQVTLSCSPISGHRSVSWYQQTPGQGLQFLFEYFSETQRNKGNFPGRFSGRQFSNSRSEMNVSTLELGDSALYLCASSLDIDYGYTFGSGTRLTVV.